This entry lists 8 T cell receptor beta chains sequenced from one sample in a study of cytomegalovirus exposure and HLA in healthy donors. The PCR was carried out with 60 Vbeta primers and 13 Jbeta primers. The repertoire was sequenced with immunoSEQ multiplex PCR; TCRdb's copy has only in-frame clones and lacks some. Here the sample spans about 200,000 clones, 60% to 80% being singletons. Sequencing was carried out using PBMCs. The receptors come from a male donor in good health and CMV-seronegative.

The chain links TRBV4-1 to TRBJ2-1, with 7 nucleotides matching TRBD2. CDR3 length: 15 residues. J gave up 0 bases and V 8 bases, and 7 bases lay outside the gene matches. Germline V gene sequence: CDR1 MGHRA, CDR2 YSYEKL. The CDR3 reads CASGLGRASYNEQFF. The CDR3 DNA follows: TGCGCCAGCGGACTAGGGCGGGCCTCCTACAATGAGCAGTTCTTC.

V is TRBV9 and J is TRBJ1-2, with a tentative D call TRBD1 (5 bases). V was shortened by 3 bases and J by 4 bases, with 10 bases between the two germline ends. Per the germline V gene, CDR1 is SGDLS and CDR2 is YYNGEE. The CDR3 has 13 amino acids. CDR3 amino acids: CASSGIRGYGYTF. CDR3 in DNA: TGTGCCAGCAGCGGTATTAGGGGCTATGGCTACACCTTC. Drawing the rest from reference TRBV9 and TRBJ1-2, the complete variable domain is DSGVTQTPKHLITATGQRVTLRCSPRSGDLSVYWYQQSLDQGLQFLIQYYNGEERAKGNILERFSAQQFPDLHSELNLSSLELGDSALYFCASSGIRGYGYTFGSGTRLTVV.

The V call is TRBV18, the J call TRBJ2-1, with 9 bases that match TRBD1. V was pared by 2 bases and J by 7 bases, with 6 bases of the junction left unmatched. CDR1 and CDR2 from the germline V gene are KGHSH and LQKENI. The CDR3 is made up of 15 amino acids. The CDR3 DNA reads TGTGCCAGCTCACCAACAGGACAGGGGTTAAATGAGCAGTTCTTC. Protein product: CASSPTGQGLNEQFF.

The rearrangement uses TRBV7-2 and TRBJ2-2; tentative D call: TRBD2 (5 bases). Germline V CDR1 and CDR2: SGHTA, FQGNSA. The V end lost 5 bases, the J end lost 11 bases, and 6 bases lay between the germline ends. This CDR3 is 10 amino acids long. The CDR3 DNA reads as TGTGCCAGCAGCGGAGGCGAGCTGTTTTTT. This codes for CASSGGELFF.

This clone was seen only once. The CDR3 protein is CASSKGTGSSYEQYF. CDR3 DNA sequence: TGTGCCAGCAGCAAAGGGACAGGGAGCTCCTACGAGCAGTACTTC. This chain joins TRBV7-3 and TRBJ2-7; 9 bases are shared with TRBD1. This CDR3 spans 15 amino acids. Germline trimming cut 5 bases from V and 0 bases from J; bases unmatched to any gene: 5. From germline, CDR1 is SGHTA and CDR2 FQGTGA.

The chain's CDR3 is CASSVPGERENEQYF. The CDR3 nucleotides read TGTGCCAGCAGTGTCCCCGGGGAGCGGGAGAACGAGCAGTACTTC. The genes are TRBV27 and TRBJ2-7; 8 nucleotides line up with TRBD2. The trim removed 5 bases at V and 5 bases at J, leaving 11 bases unmatched. This CDR3 spans 15 amino acids. Looked up from germline, CDR1 is MNHEY and CDR2 is SMNVEV (reference sequence).

The chain uses TRBV29-1 and TRBJ2-7; D possibly corresponds to TRBD1 (6 bases). V gave up 1 base and J gave up 3 bases, with 10 bases separating them. The length of the CDR3 is 13 residues. The V gene's germline CDR1 is SQVTM and CDR2 ANQGSEA. The CDR3 DNA reads as TGCAGCGTTGAAGTTGGCAGGGGCTACGAGCAGTACTTC. This sequence encodes CSVEVGRGYEQYF.

The J gene is TRBJ2-1, the V gene TRBV6-1, with 7 positions matching TRBD2. The junction had 2 bases not matched to a gene; V was cut back by 3 bases and J by 0 bases. CDR1 MNHNS and CDR2 SASEGT come from the germline V gene. CDR3 length equals 15 residues. In DNA form, the CDR3 reads TGTGCCAGCAGTGACGGGGGGTCCTCCTACAATGAGCAGTTCTTC. This gives the protein CASSDGGSSYNEQFF.